There are a few counts of the clone carrying this T cell receptor beta chain. There are 13 residues in the CDR3. Germline CDR1 and CDR2: SGHVS and FNYEAQ. With 1 base removed from V and 6 bases from J, the gap between germline ends came to 9 bases. The data stem from a study of T cells in Graves' hyperthyroidism and ophthalmopathy. Amplification targeted TCR beta CDR3 regions from RNA transcripts. First-round RT-PCR targeting the TCR CDR3 was performed with the HTBI primer set. One entry per CDR3 protein results from TCRdb running MiXCR on the multiplex PCR reads. The table records about 610,000 distinct CDR3 sequences, about 15% of them present only once.

V is TRBV7-6 and J is TRBJ1-1, with D perhaps TRBD1 (5 bases). The sequence derives from a woman between 40 and 50 years old with Graves' ophthalmopathy. The specimen was blood. The CDR3 region has the DNA TGTGCCAGCAGCTTAGGGGGGATCTCTGAAGCTTTCTTT. Protein: CASSLGGISEAFF.